Detailed here is one T cell receptor (beta chain). V was pared by 2 bases and J by 7 bases, with 11 bases between. CDR1 and CDR2 (germline): ENHRY, SYGVKD. CDR3 length: 13 residues. This sample is part of a study of shared clonotypes between healthy human individuals. The repertoire was sequenced with immunoSEQ multiplex PCR; TCRdb's copy has only in-frame clones and lacks some. Of roughly 2 million clones in the sample, almost 96% are singletons; the top ten hold over 0.1%. Material for sequencing was naive CD4+ T cells sorted from blood. As to subset: CD45RA+ positively selected. V and J are TRBV10-3 and TRBJ1-2; D is undetermined. The sequence came from a young man in good health. CDR3: CAISEDFSSGYTF. The CDR3 nucleotides read TGTGCCATCAGTGAGGACTTCTCTAGTGGCTACACCTTC.